This TCR beta chain was sequenced for a study of cytomegalovirus exposure and HLA in healthy donors. A multiplex PCR was run with 60 Vbeta primers and 13 Jbeta primers. Here immunoSEQ multiplex PCR was the method, and the copy in TCRdb shows in-frame clones only, minus some. The sample includes under 100,000 clones, less than 65% of them seen just once. Germline CDR1 reads GTSNPN; CDR2 reads SVGIG (reference sequence). The CDR3 has 13 residues. The V end lost 7 bases, the J end lost 7 bases, and 18 bases lay between the germline ends. The sequencing sample was made of PBMCs. This TCR came from a woman aged 30 to 39 in good health and CMV-seropositive. The rearrangement joins TRBV30 to TRBJ2-3, with D uncertain. Here the CDR3 reads CASKETAAYTQYF. CDR3 nucleotide sequence: TGTGCCTCAAAAGAGACTGCCGCTTATACGCAGTATTTT. The whole variable domain, remainder taken from reference TRBV30 and TRBJ2-3, is SQTIHQWPATLVQPVGSPLSLECTVEGTSNPNLYWYRQAAGRGLQLLFYSVGIGQISSEVPQNLSASRPQDRQFILSSKKLLLSDSGFYLCASKETAAYTQYFGPGTRLTVL.